One sample yielded the 27 T cell receptor beta chains listed below, sequenced in a study of T cell responses to AZD1222 COVID-19 vaccine. Only in-frame clones appear in the TCRdb table, and some are missing; sequencing was by immunoSEQ multiplex PCR. The profile covers over 150,000 clones, with about nine tenths appearing a single time and approximately 1.5% taken by the ten largest. The specimen was peripheral blood, collected on day 0 of AZD1222 vaccination. Every receptor here comes from an adult in good health.

This clone was picked up one time. This chain joins TRBV7-2 and TRBJ2-5; D is perhaps TRBD1 (5 bases). This CDR3 is 15 amino acids long. Germline assignment: CDR1 SGHTA and CDR2 FQGNSA. Between the trimmed V and J ends, which lost 0 bases and 1 base, there was a span of 9 bases. The CDR3 nucleotides read TGTGCCAGCAGCTTAGCAAAAGGGGTCCAAGAGACCCAGTACTTC. Translation gives CASSLAKGVQETQYF.

The V gene is TRBV7-9, the J gene TRBJ1-4, with a tentative D call TRBD1 (5 bases). In germline, CDR1 is SEHNR, CDR2 FQNEAQ (reference sequence). Between the trimmed V and J ends, which lost 5 bases and 4 bases, there was a span of 14 bases. CDR3 length equals 15 residues. Here the CDR3 DNA reads TGTGCCAGCAGCATTGACAGTGGGGATAATGAAAAACTGTTTTTT. It specifies CASSIDSGDNEKLFF.

The chain combines TRBV6-2 or TRBV6-3 with TRBJ1-1, with D possibly being TRBD1 (6 bases). V was clipped by 1 base and J by 5 bases, with 14 bases between them. Per germline, CDR1 MNHEY and CDR2 SVGEGT. CDR3 length: 15 residues. The chain's CDR3 is CASSYWGQGKTEAFF. As DNA, the CDR3 is TGTGCCAGCAGTTACTGGGGGCAGGGGAAGACTGAAGCTTTCTTT.

V gene TRBV28 combines with J gene TRBJ1-4; 7 bases map to TRBD1. The CDR3 covers 14 residues. V lost 7 bases to trimming and J lost 3 bases; unmatched junction nucleotides: 5. Germline assignment: CDR1 MDHEN and CDR2 SYDVKM. CDR3: CASNTRGANEKLFF. CDR3 nucleotide sequence: TGTGCCAGCAACACCAGGGGGGCTAATGAAAAACTGTTTTTT.

V usage is TRBV11-2 and J usage is TRBJ1-1, with D unclear. The germline CDR1 and CDR2 sequences are SGHAT and FQNNGV. Trimming took off 4 bases at V and 0 bases at J, with 18 bases between the two ends. The CDR3 totals 17 residues. This CDR3 is CASSSSLLRTMNTEAFF. DNA for the CDR3: TGTGCCAGCAGCTCATCCCTGCTTAGGACCATGAACACTGAAGCTTTCTTT. Full variable domain (outside the CDR3, taken from reference TRBV11-2 and TRBJ1-1): EAGVAQSPRYKIIEKRQSVAFWCNPISGHATLYWYQQILGQGPKLLIQFQNNGVVDDSQLPKDRFSAERLKGVDSTLKIQPAKLEDSAVYLCASSSSLLRTMNTEAFFGQGTRLTVV.

The chain recombines TRBV6-2 or TRBV6-3 with TRBJ2-2, with D perhaps being TRBD1 or TRBD2 (5 bases each). Trimming took 2 bases from V and 2 from J, leaving 21 bases between them. The germline V gene encodes CDR1 MNHEY and CDR2 SVGEGT. The CDR3 is made up of 19 amino acids. As DNA, the CDR3 is TGTGCCAGCAGTTACCCCCCGCGGGTAGGGGTGTACAACACCGGGGAGCTGTTTTTT. Encoded protein: CASSYPPRVGVYNTGELFF.

This chain uses TRBV3-1 (or the pseudogene TRBV3-2) with TRBJ2-1; 7 bases match TRBD2. CDR1 and CDR2 (germline): LGHDT, YNNKEL (reference sequence). This CDR3 contains 15 residues. The V and J ends lost 2 bases and 4 bases, in that order; junction bases with no gene match: 5. The CDR3 bases are TGTGCCAGCAGCCAACAGAGCGGGGAGTACAATGAGCAGTTCTTC. Encoded protein: CASSQQSGEYNEQFF.

Only a few counts were recorded for this clone. The J gene is TRBJ1-2, the V gene TRBV28; D is undetermined. The V end was cut by 10 bases, the J end by 3 bases, with 12 bases between. Germline V gene lookup returns CDR1 MDHEN and CDR2 SYDVKM. This CDR3 is 12 amino acids long. This CDR3 reads CATARLDYGYTF. In nucleotides, the CDR3 is TGTGCCACCGCCAGGCTCGACTATGGCTACACCTTC.

This sequence joins TRBV18 and TRBJ1-3; D gene ambiguous. V lost 3 bases to trimming and J lost 0 bases, with 15 bases between them. Germline lookup yields CDR1 KGHSH and CDR2 LQKENI. The CDR3 is 17 residues long. CDR3 bases: TGTGCCAGCTCACCGCTGCCAGCTAGAAACTCTGGAAACACCATATATTTT. Its protein is CASSPLPARNSGNTIYF.

This sequence joins TRBV5-1 and TRBJ1-6, with TRBD1 matching 7 bases. The CDR3 has 14 amino acids. Germline CDR1 SGHRS, CDR2 YFSETQ. Trimming cost V 4 bases and J 9 bases; bases outside gene matches: 7. The CDR3, as DNA: TGCGCCAGCAGCACCCGGGACAGTGCTTCACCCCTCCACTTT. It specifies CASSTRDSASPLHF. Drawing the rest from reference TRBV5-1 and TRBJ1-6, the complete variable domain is KAGVTQTPRYLIKTRGQQVTLSCSPISGHRSVSWYQQTPGQGLQFLFEYFSETQRNKGNFPGRFSGRQFSNSRSEMNVSTLELGDSALYLCASSTRDSASPLHFGNGTRLTVT.

This chain links TRBV7-3 with TRBJ1-1; D unresolved. V was cut by 1 base and J by 2 bases, with 8 bases left in between. Germline values: CDR1 SGHTA, CDR2 FQGTGA. The CDR3 has 14 amino acids. The CDR3 DNA sequence: TGTGCCAGCAGCTTAAATGGGGTTAACACTGAAGCTTTCTTT. It encodes CASSLNGVNTEAFF.

Only a few counts were recorded for this clone. One end of the junction does not line up with germline, which may come from a read error. The rearrangement uses TRBV7-3 and TRBJ2-5; a possible D gene is TRBD1 (6 bases). Germline loops: CDR1 SGHTA, CDR2 FQGTGA. CDR3 length: 14 residues. The CDR3 protein is CASSLTGTRETQYF. The CDR3 bases are TGTGCCAGCAGCCTAACAGGGACCCGAGAGACCCAGTACTTC.

V usage is TRBV18 and J usage is TRBJ1-5; TRBD1 aligns across 7 bases. The CDR3 has 16 residues. The junction had 9 bases not matched to a gene; V was cut back by 2 bases and J by 5 bases. Germline V lookup: CDR1 KGHSH, CDR2 LQKENI. The CDR3 here is CASSPATTGNHQPQHF. For the CDR3, the DNA is TGTGCCAGCTCACCAGCTACGACAGGGAACCATCAGCCCCAGCATTTT.

The rearrangement links TRBV19 to TRBJ1-1, with D maybe TRBD1 (6 bases). V lost 11 bases, J lost 5 bases, and 21 bases lay in between. The germline V gene has CDR1 LNHDA and CDR2 SQIVND (reference sequence). The CDR3 extends over 14 amino acids. In DNA, the CDR3 is TGTGCCTGTATGACGAGGGGGACTTTGACTGAAGCTTTCTTT. Amino acid sequence: CACMTRGTLTEAFF. The full variable domain, with the rest looked up from reference TRBV19 and TRBJ1-1, is DGGITQSPKYLFRKEGQNVTLSCEQNLNHDAMYWYRQDPGQGLRLIYYSQIVNDFQKGDIAEGYSVSREKKESFPLTVTSAQKNPTAFYLCACMTRGTLTEAFFGQGTRLTVV.

The chain recombines TRBV28 with TRBJ1-3; D ambiguous. The germline CDR1 and CDR2 sequences are MDHEN and SYDVKM. The CDR3 is made up of 14 amino acids. V lost 2 bases and J 1 base, leaving 6 bases between the germline ends. CDR3 region: CASSLTGSGNTIYF. CDR3 nucleotide sequence: TGTGCCAGCAGTTTAACCGGTTCTGGAAACACCATATATTTT. Combining the CDR3 with reference TRBV28 and TRBJ1-3 gives the whole variable domain DVKVTQSSRYLVKRTGEKVFLECVQDMDHENMFWYRQDPGLGLRLIYFSYDVKMKEKGDIPEGYSVSREKKERFSLILESASTNQTSMYLCASSLTGSGNTIYFGEGSWLTVV.

J is TRBJ2-1 and V is TRBV7-2, with D perhaps TRBD1 (6 bases). Germline V gene sequence: CDR1 SGHTA, CDR2 FQGNSA. This CDR3 is built from 16 residues. The V end was cut by 5 bases, the J end by 3 bases, with 17 bases between. CDR3 in DNA: TGTGCCAGCAGCGTAAGGCAGGGGAACTACTACAATGAGCAGTTCTTC. Translation: CASSVRQGNYYNEQFF.

The CDR3 loop reads CASSPGQGPYEQYF. DNA of the CDR3: TGTGCCTCATCTCCGGGACAGGGGCCCTACGAGCAGTACTTC. The gene calls are TRBV19 and TRBJ2-7; 10 bases are a match to TRBD1. Germline loops: CDR1 LNHDA, CDR2 SQIVND (reference sequence). V shed 11 bases, J shed 2 bases, and the junction held 9 bases outside the gene matches. The CDR3 has 14 amino acids.

The gene calls are TRBV11-2 and TRBJ2-3; 15 nucleotides line up with TRBD2. The junction had 8 bases not matched to a gene; V was cut back by 4 bases and J by 6 bases. CDR3 size: 17 residues. Per the germline V gene, CDR1 is SGHAT and CDR2 is FQNNGV. The DNA of the CDR3 is TGTGCCAGCAGCTCCGGGACTAGCGGGGGGCCCGCTGATACGCAGTATTTT. Residues: CASSSGTSGGPADTQYF.

The chain carries TRBV11-2 and TRBJ1-3; D ambiguous. Germline CDR1 SGHAT, CDR2 FQNNGV. The CDR3 sequence is 15 residues long. Trimming shortened V by 3 bases and J by 0 bases, and 9 bases separated the two germline ends. The CDR3 here is CASSFLGNSGNTIYF. CDR3 bases: TGTGCCAGCAGCTTTCTGGGGAACTCTGGAAACACCATATATTTT.

The genes are TRBV27 and TRBJ2-4, with D possibly being TRBD1 (6 bases). Trimming shortened V by 3 bases and J by 1 base, and 7 bases separated the two germline ends. Germline CDR1 MNHEY, CDR2 SMNVEV (reference sequence). This CDR3 has 14 amino acids. CDR3 sequence reads: CASSFGGAKNIQYF. The CDR3 region has the DNA TGTGCCAGCAGTTTTGGGGGCGCCAAAAACATTCAGTACTTC.

The chain uses TRBV7-2 and TRBJ1-6; no reliable D call. V lost 6 bases and J lost 0, with 12 bases in between. The CDR3 totals 16 residues. Germline CDR1 reads SGHTA; CDR2 reads FQGNSA. CDR3 in DNA: TGTGCCAGCAGGAAAACTCAGAGCTCCTATAATTCACCCCTCCACTTT. It codes for CASRKTQSSYNSPLHF.

This clone was observed a handful of times. A read error is the likely source, as a far larger clone sits one nucleotide away. The V gene is TRBV9, the J gene TRBJ1-6; D remains unclear. The CDR3 has 14 amino acids. Trimming took off 4 bases at V and 6 bases at J, with 11 bases between the two ends. Germline CDR1 reads SGDLS; CDR2 reads YYNGEE. CDR3 amino acids: CASSFRESNSPLHF. CDR3 in DNA: TGTGCCAGCAGCTTCCGGGAGTCTAATTCACCCCTCCACTTT.

The chain links TRBV28 to TRBJ2-7; D is perhaps TRBD2 (7 bases). This CDR3 has 13 residues. The V and J ends lost 8 bases and 6 bases respectively, with 17 bases between them. Germline loops: CDR1 MDHEN, CDR2 SYDVKM. The CDR3 spells CASAFGGLFEQYF. In DNA, the CDR3 is TGTGCCAGCGCCTTCGGGGGGCTCTTCGAGCAGTACTTC.

The chain joins TRBV5-8 to TRBJ1-5; 9 nucleotides line up with TRBD1. This CDR3 region has 18 residues. CDR1 and CDR2 from the germline V gene are SGHTS and YDEGEE. V gave up 5 bases and J gave up 1 base; unmatched junction bases: 13. The CDR3 protein is CASRLFRTGADSNQPQHF. The CDR3 DNA reads TGTGCCAGCAGGCTCTTTCGGACAGGGGCCGACAGCAATCAGCCCCAGCATTTT.

This clone was seen once. The J gene is TRBJ2-2, the V gene TRBV19, with D perhaps assigned TRBD1 or TRBD2 (6 bases each). V lost 6 bases to trimming and J lost 5 bases, with 19 bases between them. The CDR3 runs 16 residues. Germline V lookup: CDR1 LNHDA, CDR2 SQIVND (reference sequence). The CDR3 is CASSPTRGPGTGELFF. The CDR3 nucleotides are TGTGCCAGTAGCCCCACCCGGGGGCCAGGAACCGGGGAGCTGTTTTTT.

V gene TRBV7-9 combines with J gene TRBJ1-3; D is uncertain. The germline gives CDR1 SEHNR, CDR2 FQNEAQ (reference sequence). With 4 bases removed from V and 1 base from J, the gap between germline ends came to 17 bases. The CDR3 contains 17 residues. As DNA, the CDR3 is TGTGCCAGCAGCTCCTTTCCCCGTAGGAGATCTGGAAACACCATATATTTT. It is translated as CASSSFPRRRSGNTIYF.

The chain combines TRBV5-4 with TRBJ2-2; D possibly corresponds to TRBD1 (7 bases). The CDR3 covers 14 residues. Germline V gives CDR1 SGHNT, CDR2 YYREEE (reference sequence). V lost 7 bases to trimming and J lost 3 bases, with 13 bases between them. The chain's CDR3 is CASGVRGDTGELFF. CDR3 DNA sequence: TGTGCCAGCGGTGTCAGGGGGGACACCGGGGAGCTGTTTTTT.